This T cell receptor (beta chain) was found in a study of blood T cells in healthy people across ages. Samples each had at least 5 micrograms of total RNA extracted. Then a second PCR, running roughly 7 to 11 cycles, was carried out with a sample-barcoded 5' primer and a J-beta primer mix. TCRdb analysed the 5' RACE reads with MiXCR anew, one entry per CDR3 protein. The table shows about 720,000 distinct CDR3 sequences, with roughly 25% occurring only once. The same sample was also studied in work on T cells of mothers and their children. That source adds: Every mother produced more than 8.5 million TCR beta CDR3 reads, whereas every child provided some 3 million.

This TCR came from a boy aged 5-17 years in good health. The sequenced sample consisted of blood.

CDR3 DNA: TGCAGTGCTTGGCTAGCGGGAGGGCCAGGGGAGACCCAGTACTTC. Amino acids: CSAWLAGGPGETQYF. The V and J genes are TRBV20-1 and TRBJ2-5; 12 positions agree with TRBD2. CDR3 length equals 15 residues. V lost 5 bases and J lost 5; bases outside the gene matches: 9. Germline V lookup: CDR1 DFQATT, CDR2 SNEGSKA (reference sequence).